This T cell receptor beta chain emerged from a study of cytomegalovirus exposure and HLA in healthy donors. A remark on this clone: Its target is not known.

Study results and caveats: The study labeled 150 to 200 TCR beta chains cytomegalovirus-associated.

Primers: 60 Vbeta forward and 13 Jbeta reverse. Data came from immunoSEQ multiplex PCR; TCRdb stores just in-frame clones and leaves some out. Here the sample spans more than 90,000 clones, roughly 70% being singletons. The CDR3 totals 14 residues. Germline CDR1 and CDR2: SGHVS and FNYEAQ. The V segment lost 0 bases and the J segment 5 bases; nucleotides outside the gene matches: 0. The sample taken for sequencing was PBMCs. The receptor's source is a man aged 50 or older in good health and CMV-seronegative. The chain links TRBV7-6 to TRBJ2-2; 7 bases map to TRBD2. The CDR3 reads CASSLARGTGELFF. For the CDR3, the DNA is TGTGCCAGCAGCTTAGCGCGGGGGACCGGGGAGCTGTTTTTT.